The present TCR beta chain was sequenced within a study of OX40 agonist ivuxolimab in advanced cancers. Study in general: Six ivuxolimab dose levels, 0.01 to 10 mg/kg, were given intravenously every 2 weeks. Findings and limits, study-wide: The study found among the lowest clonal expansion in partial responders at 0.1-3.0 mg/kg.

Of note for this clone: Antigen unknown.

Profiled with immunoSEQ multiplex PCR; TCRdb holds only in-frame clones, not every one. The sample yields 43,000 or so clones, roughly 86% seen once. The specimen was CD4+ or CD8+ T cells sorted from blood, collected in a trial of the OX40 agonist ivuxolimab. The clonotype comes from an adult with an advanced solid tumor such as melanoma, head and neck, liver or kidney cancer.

Here the CDR3 DNA reads TGTGCCAGTAATAAGGACGGACCATACGAGCAGTACTTC. The encoded protein is CASNKDGPYEQYF. This chain links TRBV19 with TRBJ2-7; no clear D gene. V lost 7 bases to trimming and J lost 4 bases, with 14 bases between them. Germline V gene data show CDR1 as LNHDA and CDR2 as SQIVND (reference sequence). The CDR3 is 13 amino acids.